These 30 T cell receptor beta chains were sequenced from one sample in a study of identifying expanded T cells in peripheral blood. The method was immunoSEQ multiplex PCR; TCRdb's version includes in-frame clones alone and lacks a portion of them. The sample shows about 110,000 clones, more than 85% of them seen only once. The sample consisted of blood. These receptors were collected from a person aged 18 to 70 in good health.

The chain employs TRBV10-3 and TRBJ1-2; D is possibly TRBD1 (6 bases). This CDR3 is built from 12 residues. Per the germline V gene, CDR1 is ENHRY and CDR2 is SYGVKD. Trimming left V 11 bases short and J 0 bases short, with 10 bases between. As DNA, the CDR3 is TGTGCCCTACAGGGATCTAACTATGGCTACACCTTC. This codes for CALQGSNYGYTF.

The rearrangement uses TRBV6-5 and TRBJ2-1, with TRBD2 matching over 14 bases. Losses at the gene ends were 4 bases for V and 8 bases for J; bases not matched to a gene: 4. CDR1 is MNHEY, CDR2 SVGAGI, per germline. The CDR3 spans 15 residues. The CDR3 region is CASSFGTSGGYEQFF. The CDR3 DNA follows: TGTGCCAGCAGTTTCGGGACTAGCGGGGGATATGAGCAGTTCTTC.

There are many counts of this clone. The chain recombines TRBV6-4 with TRBJ2-3; D gene unclear. V lost 0 bases and J 2 bases, leaving 3 bases between the germline ends. From germline, CDR1 is MRHNA and CDR2 SNTAGT. The CDR3 length is 13 residues. The CDR3 spells CASSDSPTDTQYF. CDR3 DNA: TGTGCCAGCAGTGACTCGCCCACAGATACGCAGTATTTT.

The V gene is TRBV18, the J gene TRBJ2-4, with D tentatively TRBD2 (5 bases). V gave up 1 base and J gave up 1 base, with 8 bases separating them. CDR1 and CDR2 (germline): KGHSH, LQKENI. This CDR3 has 15 amino acids. CDR3 region: CASSPLLGAKNIQYF. The CDR3 bases are TGTGCCAGCTCACCACTACTAGGTGCCAAAAACATTCAGTACTTC.

This clone has just one count. The CDR3: CASSPGTGRGGAAQYF. As DNA, the CDR3 is TGTGCCAGCAGCCCAGGGACGGGTCGTGGGGGGGCGGCCCAGTACTTC. The genes are TRBV11-2 and TRBJ2-5, with D tentatively TRBD2 (7 bases). Trimming cost V 5 bases and J 9 bases, with 25 bases left between them. The CDR3 is 16 residues long. Germline V lookup: CDR1 SGHAT, CDR2 FQNNGV.

The chain links TRBV10-3 to TRBJ1-1, with TRBD1 as a possible D gene (5 bases). The ends were cut back, 3 bases at V and 1 base at J, with 12 bases in the middle. Germline CDR1 is ENHRY and CDR2 is SYGVKD. This CDR3 has 15 amino acids. The CDR3, as DNA: TGTGCCATCAGTGAATTGGGGCAGGGGAACACTGAAGCTTTCTTT. As protein: CAISELGQGNTEAFF.

To note about this clone: Other DNA sequences in this specimen translate into the identical CDR3. The chain recombines TRBV5-1 with TRBJ2-5; D unclear. The CDR3 consists of 11 residues. Germline-derived CDR1 and CDR2 are SGHRS and YFSETQ. Trimming stripped 2 bases from V and 5 bases from J, with 4 bases between. The DNA for the CDR3 is TGCGCCAGCAGCTTTCAGGAGACCCAGTACTTC. Its translation: CASSFQETQYF. The full variable domain, completed using reference TRBV5-1 and TRBJ2-5, is KAGVTQTPRYLIKTRGQQVTLSCSPISGHRSVSWYQQTPGQGLQFLFEYFSETQRNKGNFPGRFSGRQFSNSRSEMNVSTLELGDSALYLCASSFQETQYFGPGTRLLVL.

The V gene is TRBV4-2, the J gene TRBJ1-1, with D possibly TRBD1 on 5 matching bases. The CDR3 spans 14 residues. Trimming cost V 4 bases and J 4 bases, with 13 bases left between them. CDR1 and CDR2 from the germline V gene are LGHNA and YNFKEQ. The CDR3 spells CASSPIRGPTEAFF. In DNA form, the CDR3 reads TGTGCCAGCAGCCCGATCCGGGGCCCCACTGAAGCTTTCTTT.

The chain carries TRBV5-6 and TRBJ1-5; 7 positions agree with TRBD1. Germline V gene data show CDR1 as SGHDT and CDR2 as YYEEEE. V shed 3 bases, J shed 0 bases, and the junction held 6 bases outside the gene matches. The CDR3 length is 16 residues. As DNA, the CDR3 is TGTGCCAGCAGCTACTACAGGGGTCATAGCAATCAGCCCCAGCATTTT. Its protein is CASSYYRGHSNQPQHF.

This clone showed up just once. The V call is TRBV6-5, the J call TRBJ2-7; D not certain. Trimming pared 5 bases from V and 2 bases from J, leaving 7 bases between. Germline V gene data show CDR1 as MNHEY and CDR2 as SVGAGI. This CDR3 has 12 residues. In DNA, the CDR3 is TGTGCCAGCAGTGGTGGACCCTACGAGCAGTACTTC. Translation: CASSGGPYEQYF.

This chain connects TRBV5-1 to TRBJ2-5; TRBD1 matches at 9 bases. CDR1 and CDR2 from the germline V gene are SGHRS and YFSETQ. Losses at the gene ends were 2 bases for V and 5 bases for J; bases not matched to a gene: 7. The CDR3 totals 15 residues. The CDR3 DNA reads TGCGCCAGCAGCTTAATGGGGACAGGGCCGGAGACCCAGTACTTC. This sequence encodes CASSLMGTGPETQYF.

This clone was found once. This chain uses TRBV7-6 with TRBJ1-5; unclear D gene. The V end was cut by 5 bases, the J end by 11 bases, with 31 bases between. The CDR3 runs to 18 residues. Germline V gives CDR1 SGHVS, CDR2 FNYEAQ. CDR3 sequence (DNA): TGTGCCAGCAGCCAAACCACCAGGTCGGAACTTAGGCAATCAGCCCAGCATTTT. Its translation is CASSQTTRSELRQSAQHF.

The chain uses TRBV10-3 and TRBJ1-5; the D gene is possibly TRBD1 (5 bases). The germline V and J ends were trimmed by 5 bases and 3 bases, with 11 bases remaining between them. CDR1 is ENHRY, CDR2 SYGVKD, per germline. The CDR3 loop spans 14 amino acids. The CDR3 DNA sequence: TGTGCCATCAGTCGACAGAACCTCAATCAGCCCCAGCATTTT. Its translation is CAISRQNLNQPQHF.

The rearrangement joins TRBV27 to TRBJ1-2; no definite D call. CDR3 size: 16 residues. Germline CDR1 reads MNHEY; CDR2 reads SMNVEV (reference sequence). The V gene lost 0 bases and the J gene lost 4 bases, with 15 bases spanning the gap. The chain's CDR3 is CASSLSTSTTTYGYTF. CDR3 bases: TGTGCCAGCAGTTTATCGACCTCAACAACGACCTATGGCTACACCTTC.

This chain links TRBV19 with TRBJ2-7; unclear D gene. The CDR3 extends over 13 amino acids. CDR1 and CDR2 (germline): LNHDA, SQIVND (reference sequence). Trimming took off 3 bases at V and 3 bases at J, with 9 bases between the two ends. In DNA form, the CDR3 reads TGTGCCAGTAGTATCTCTCCTTTCTACGAGCAGTACTTC. The encoded protein is CASSISPFYEQYF.

Here the CDR3 reads CASSPHYRISGNTIYF. For the CDR3, the DNA is TGTGCCAGCAGCCCCCATTACAGGATCTCTGGAAACACCATATATTTT. The chain couples TRBV9 to TRBJ1-3; D is perhaps TRBD1 (5 bases). CDR1 and CDR2 from the germline V gene are SGDLS and YYNGEE. V was cut by 4 bases and J by 0 bases, with 14 bases left in between. This CDR3 is built from 16 residues.

In DNA form, the CDR3 reads TGTGCCAGCAGCGCCTCCACCTCTGGAAACACCATATATTTT. Translated: CASSASTSGNTIYF. The chain joins TRBV7-2 to TRBJ1-3; D is unresolved. Trimming removed 5 bases from V and 0 bases from J, with 8 bases in between. The CDR3 is 14 residues long. Germline V gives CDR1 SGHTA, CDR2 FQGNSA.

The rearrangement joins TRBV6-4 to TRBJ1-4, with a weak D call TRBD1 (5 bases). This CDR3 contains 15 residues. The V gene's germline CDR1 is MRHNA and CDR2 SNTAGT. V lost 6 bases and J 3 bases, leaving 14 bases between the germline ends. The CDR3 DNA sequence: TGTGCCAGCAGACCTACCAGGGACCCTAATGAAAAACTGTTTTTT. This translates into CASRPTRDPNEKLFF.

This chain links TRBV7-8 with TRBJ1-1; 8 bases fit TRBD1. This CDR3 region has 17 residues. Germline V CDR1 and CDR2: SGHVS, FQNEAQ. V shed 1 base, J shed 2 bases, and the junction held 9 bases outside the gene matches. CDR3 in amino acids: CASSLVGGTGVNTEAFF. Here the CDR3 DNA reads TGTGCCAGCAGCTTAGTAGGCGGGACAGGAGTAAACACTGAAGCTTTCTTT. Using reference TRBV7-8 and TRBJ1-1 for the parts outside the CDR3, the full variable domain is GAGVSQSPRYKVAKRGQDVALRCDPISGHVSLFWYQQALGQGPEFLTYFQNEAQLDKSGLPSDRFFAERPEGSVSTLKIQRTQQEDSAVYLCASSLVGGTGVNTEAFFGQGTRLTVV.

The rearrangement links TRBV5-1 to TRBJ2-1; D unresolved. Trimming took off 0 bases at V and 8 bases at J, with 12 bases between the two ends. Germline V gene data show CDR1 as SGHRS and CDR2 as YFSETQ. This CDR3 is 14 amino acids long. CDR3 residues: CASSLAEFSYEQFF. As DNA, the CDR3 is TGCGCCAGCAGCTTGGCTGAGTTTTCCTATGAGCAGTTCTTC. The full variable domain, its missing parts supplied by reference TRBV5-1 and TRBJ2-1, is KAGVTQTPRYLIKTRGQQVTLSCSPISGHRSVSWYQQTPGQGLQFLFEYFSETQRNKGNFPGRFSGRQFSNSRSEMNVSTLELGDSALYLCASSLAEFSYEQFFGPGTRLTVL.

The chain links TRBV20-1 to TRBJ2-7; either TRBD1 or TRBD2 may fit D (5 bases each). CDR1 DFQATT and CDR2 SNEGSKA come from the germline V gene (reference sequence). The CDR3 is 8 amino acids. CDR3 protein: CNAGGQYF. As DNA, the CDR3 is TGCAACGCTGGGGGGCAGTACTTC.

The genes are TRBV13 and TRBJ1-6, with D maybe TRBD1 (6 bases). This CDR3 contains 15 residues. Trimming took 5 bases from V and 11 from J, leaving 19 bases between them. Looked up from germline, CDR1 is PRHDT and CDR2 is FYEKMQ (reference sequence). The CDR3 sequence: CASSQQTGYGPPLHF. The CDR3 bases are TGTGCCAGCAGCCAACAAACAGGGTACGGCCCACCCCTCCACTTT.

The gene calls are TRBV6-5 and TRBJ1-2, with D hard to call. This CDR3 contains 14 residues. Germline CDR1 is MNHEY and CDR2 is SVGAGI. Deletions cut 0 bases from V and 2 bases from J, with 7 bases between. This CDR3 reads CASSYSSINYGYTF. The CDR3 region has the DNA TGTGCCAGCAGTTACTCGTCAATAAACTATGGCTACACCTTC.

In its sample, this clone was seen once. J is TRBJ2-7 and V is TRBV10-2; the D gene is possibly TRBD2 (7 bases). This CDR3 has 17 amino acids. Germline lookup yields CDR1 WSHSY and CDR2 SAAADI. The V end was cut by 4 bases, the J end by 0 bases, with 19 bases between. The CDR3 nucleotides read TGCGCCAGCAGTGCCCCGAGGGGGGGGGACTACTCCTACGAGCAGTACTTC. Protein: CASSAPRGGDYSYEQYF.

V gene TRBV7-2 combines with J gene TRBJ2-5; the match to TRBD2 covers 12 bases. The germline CDR1 and CDR2 sequences are SGHTA and FQGNSA. The junction had 5 bases not matched to a gene; V was cut back by 4 bases and J by 5 bases. This CDR3 comprises 15 residues. In DNA, the CDR3 is TGTGCCAGCAGCTCCCGGACTAGCGGGGCCGAGACCCAGTACTTC. This sequence encodes CASSSRTSGAETQYF.

This clone was seen only once. The chain carries TRBV18 and TRBJ2-7; the D gene is possibly TRBD1 (6 bases). Germline V gene lookup returns CDR1 KGHSH and CDR2 LQKENI. This CDR3 comprises 15 residues. V lost 5 bases to trimming and J lost 0 bases, with 14 bases between them. This CDR3 is CASSEKQGSSYEQYF. In DNA form, the CDR3 reads TGTGCCAGCTCAGAGAAACAGGGAAGCTCCTACGAGCAGTACTTC.

This sequence joins TRBV7-2 and TRBJ1-2; D is unresolved. This CDR3 is 13 amino acids long. Trimming pared 6 bases from V and 6 bases from J, leaving 14 bases between. Germline V lookup: CDR1 SGHTA, CDR2 FQGNSA. CDR3 DNA sequence: TGTGCCAGCAGTTTCGAGGGATTAAATGGCTACACCTTC. Its protein is CASSFEGLNGYTF. Full variable domain (remainder filled in from reference TRBV7-2 and TRBJ1-2): GAGVSQSPSNKVTEKGKDVELRCDPISGHTALYWYRQSLGQGLEFLIYFQGNSAPDKSGLPSDRFSAERTGGSVSTLTIQRTQQEDSAVYLCASSFEGLNGYTFGSGTRLTVV.

CDR3 sequence: CASRSSGANVLTF. The CDR3 bases are TGCGCCAGCCGGTCCTCTGGGGCCAACGTCCTGACTTTC. This sequence joins TRBV10-2 and TRBJ2-6; D is unresolved. The length of the CDR3 is 13 residues. V gave up 8 bases and J gave up 0 bases, with 5 bases separating them. Germline V gives CDR1 WSHSY, CDR2 SAAADI.

The chain employs TRBV28 and TRBJ1-3; D remains unclear. CDR3 length: 12 residues. Germline loops: CDR1 MDHEN, CDR2 SYDVKM. The ends were cut back, 3 bases at V and 5 bases at J, with 5 bases in the middle. The chain's CDR3 is CASSFLRNTIYF. The CDR3 DNA sequence: TGTGCCAGCAGTTTCCTTCGAAACACCATATATTTT.

The rearrangement joins TRBV5-1 to TRBJ2-5, with TRBD1 identical over 11 bases. The V and J ends lost 7 bases and 5 bases, in that order; junction bases with no gene match: 4. Per the germline V gene, CDR1 is SGHRS and CDR2 is YFSETQ. CDR3 length: 13 residues. The CDR3 DNA sequence: TGCGCCAGCCGGACAGGGGGCGGGGAGACCCAGTACTTC. It codes for CASRTGGGETQYF.